The 21 T cell receptor beta chains below all came from one sample that was sequenced in a study of blood T cells in healthy people across ages (dated by TCRdb to about 2015). The library was generated by 5' RACE. The instrument was an Illumina HiSeq 2500. The second PCR ran for roughly 7 to 12 cycles and used a J-beta primer mix along with a sample-barcoded 5' primer. TCRdb applied fastp at Q25 and MiXCR to the public reads, then kept only in-frame beta chains. Rows are unified per CDR3 protein, each entry keeping the most common DNA and genes. The sample data list hundreds of thousands of distinct CDR3 sequences, and approximately 30% of these were observed just once. Around a sixth of the sample is taken by the ten largest. Sequenced material: blood. All receptors come from a woman older than 75 in good health.

This chain joins TRBV6-2 or TRBV6-3 and TRBJ1-1; D is unresolved. Germline V lookup: CDR1 MNHEY, CDR2 SVGEGT. The CDR3 consists of 14 residues. V dropped 1 base and J dropped 1 base, with 7 bases sitting between them. CDR3 sequence reads: CASSYFRGNTEAFF. The CDR3 region has the DNA TGTGCCAGCAGTTACTTTCGGGGGAACACTGAAGCTTTCTTT.

This clonotype was counted ten times or more. The chain recombines TRBV6-5 with TRBJ2-3; D may be TRBD1 or TRBD2 (6 bases each). CDR1 is MNHEY, CDR2 SVGAGI, per germline. CDR3 length equals 14 residues. Trimming stripped 5 bases from V and 1 base from J, with 10 bases between. The DNA of the CDR3 is TGTGCCAGCAGTGAAGGGGGGCGCACAGATACGCAGTATTTT. It translates to CASSEGGRTDTQYF.

This clonotype was detected many times. V usage is TRBV3-1 and J usage is TRBJ2-7, with a possible D match to TRBD1 (6 bases). The V gene lost 4 bases and the J gene lost 3 bases, with 13 bases spanning the gap. Germline loops: CDR1 LGHDT, CDR2 YNNKEL (reference sequence). The CDR3 is made up of 14 amino acids. The CDR3 DNA follows: TGTGCCAGCAGCCTATCGCAAGGGGGCTACGAGCAGTACTTC. It translates to CASSLSQGGYEQYF.

A note on this clonotype: One end of the junction varies from germline; a read error may be responsible. This chain connects TRBV18 to TRBJ1-1; unclear D gene. This CDR3 contains 13 residues. Germline lookup yields CDR1 KGHSH and CDR2 LQKENI. The DNA for the CDR3 is TGTGCCGGCTCACCTATAATGAACACTGAAGCTTTCTTT. This encodes CAGSPIMNTEAFF.

The chain couples TRBV30 to TRBJ1-5; 8 nucleotides align to TRBD1. The CDR3 totals 13 residues. CDR1 is GTSNPN, CDR2 SVGIG, per germline (reference sequence). The V gene end was trimmed by 1 base and the J gene end by 5 bases; junction bases not matched to a gene: 1. The CDR3 spells CAWSDRGYQPQHF. Here the CDR3 DNA reads TGTGCCTGGAGTGACAGGGGGTATCAGCCCCAGCATTTT.

This clonotype has ten or more counts. The chain recombines TRBV29-1 with TRBJ2-7; D gene ambiguous. This CDR3 contains 11 residues. Germline CDR1 is SQVTM and CDR2 is ANQGSEA. V lost 6 bases and J 2 bases, leaving 8 bases between the germline ends. The CDR3: CSVSLTYEQYF. The CDR3 coding sequence is TGCAGCGTATCTCTAACCTACGAGCAGTACTTC.

Ten or more counts support this clonotype. The V call is TRBV6-2 or TRBV6-3, the J call TRBJ1-1; 9 bases match TRBD1. With V trimmed by 5 bases and J by 6 bases, 4 bases remained unmatched. The length of the CDR3 is 13 residues. Germline V gene lookup returns CDR1 MNHEY and CDR2 SVGEGT. CDR3 sequence: CASSDRTGAEAFF. CDR3 DNA sequence: TGTGCCAGCAGTGACCGGACAGGGGCTGAAGCTTTCTTT.

This clonotype showed up many times. V gene TRBV29-1 combines with J gene TRBJ1-1; 11 bases are shared with TRBD1. The trim removed 6 bases at V and 4 bases at J, leaving 4 bases unmatched. Germline assignment: CDR1 SQVTM and CDR2 ANQGSEA. CDR3 length equals 13 residues. The CDR3 DNA reads as TGCAGCGTCGAGGGACAGGGGGGCACTGAAGCTTTCTTT. This translates into CSVEGQGGTEAFF.

The CDR3 bases are TGTGCCAGCAGTCGTTCAGCACAGGATAATTCACCCCTCCACTTT. Translating gives CASSRSAQDNSPLHF. The chain has TRBV27 and TRBJ1-6, with D possibly matching TRBD1 (5 bases). This CDR3 region has 15 residues. Germline V lookup: CDR1 MNHEY, CDR2 SMNVEV (reference sequence). V lost 5 bases, J lost 5 bases, and 13 bases lay in between.

The chain uses TRBV6-1 and TRBJ2-5, with 12 bases identical to TRBD2. The CDR3 runs to 17 residues. The V and J ends lost 6 bases and 2 bases, in that order; junction bases with no gene match: 10. Germline-derived CDR1 and CDR2 are MNHNS and SASEGT. The CDR3 spells CASSFTTSGGPQETQYF. CDR3 nucleotides: TGTGCCAGCAGCTTTACGACTAGCGGGGGCCCACAAGAGACCCAGTACTTC.

This clonotype was recorded at least ten times. The chain is built from TRBV6-1 and TRBJ2-3; TRBD2 aligns across 7 bases. CDR3 length: 15 residues. V lost 7 bases and J lost 0; bases outside the gene matches: 7. Germline V CDR1 and CDR2: MNHNS, SASEGT. The CDR3 spells CASTESGVSTDTQYF. CDR3 sequence (DNA): TGTGCCAGCACCGAGAGCGGGGTTAGCACAGATACGCAGTATTTT.

This clonotype was seen many times. This chain connects TRBV27 to TRBJ2-7, with D maybe TRBD1 (5 bases). Per germline, CDR1 MNHEY and CDR2 SMNVEV (reference sequence). The CDR3 is 15 residues long. Trimming stripped 5 bases from V and 3 bases from J, with 17 bases between. CDR3 coding DNA: TGTGCCAGCAGTCTCGACAGAAGAGGACACTACGAGCAGTACTTC. It encodes CASSLDRRGHYEQYF.

This rearrangement joins TRBV5-1 to TRBJ2-5; TRBD2 matches 8 bases. Germline V gene data show CDR1 as SGHRS and CDR2 as YFSETQ. The CDR3 loop spans 16 amino acids. Unmatched junction bases numbered 6, after V lost 2 bases and J lost 0 bases. CDR3 protein: CASSLSGGSDQETQYF. The CDR3 nucleotides are TGCGCCAGCAGCTTAAGCGGGGGTTCGGACCAAGAGACCCAGTACTTC.

Of note for this clonotype: A single base separates this from a much larger clone, so it may be a read error. DNA for the CDR3: TGTGCCAGCAGCGCATCTAGACAGGGCCTATATGGCTACACCTTC. This gives the protein CASSASRQGLYGYTF. The V gene is TRBV9, the J gene TRBJ1-2, with 7 nucleotides matching TRBD1. The ends lost 3 bases at V and 5 bases at J; junction bases unmatched: 10. The germline V gene has CDR1 SGDLS and CDR2 YYNGEE. The CDR3 is 15 amino acids.

This clonotype was observed a single time. The junction and the germline gene differ at one end; a read error may be behind it. The DNA of the CDR3 is TGCGCCAGCAGCCCGGCGGGACAGATGAACATTGAAGCTTTCTTT. Translation: CASSPAGQMNIEAFF. This chain uses TRBV5-1 with TRBJ1-1; 7 bases fit TRBD1. The CDR3 is made up of 15 amino acids. Germline loops: CDR1 SGHRS, CDR2 YFSETQ.

The chain combines TRBV20-1 with TRBJ2-3; D might be TRBD1 or TRBD2, each matching 5 bases. The V gene's germline CDR1 is DFQATT and CDR2 SNEGSKA (reference sequence). The V gene lost 1 base and the J gene lost 2 bases, with 16 bases spanning the gap. This CDR3 comprises 16 residues. The CDR3 DNA reads as TGCAGTGCTAGAGTCCCCCAGGGACCCCACACAGATACGCAGTATTTT. Translating gives CSARVPQGPHTDTQYF.

This clonotype was seen repeatedly, ten times or more. The V and J genes are TRBV5-1 and TRBJ2-7; a weak D match, TRBD1 (5 bases). The CDR3 runs to 17 residues. Germline loops: CDR1 SGHRS, CDR2 YFSETQ. V dropped 4 bases and J dropped 0 bases, with 20 bases sitting between them. CDR3 amino acids: CASSLGTRAPGSYEQYF. In DNA form, the CDR3 reads TGCGCCAGCAGCCTCGGAACCAGGGCCCCAGGCTCCTACGAGCAGTACTTC.

As concerns this clonotype: A much larger clone is a single base away; this may be a read error. V gene TRBV6-5 combines with J gene TRBJ2-2; D possibly corresponds to TRBD2 (5 bases). Germline V CDR1 and CDR2: MNHEY, SVGAGI. This CDR3 comprises 15 residues. Here the CDR3 DNA reads TGTGCCAGCAGTTACACGGATGGTGACACCGGGGAGCCGTTTTTT. It encodes CASSYTDGDTGEPFF.

This clonotype was detected once. One end of the junction varies from germline; a read error may be responsible. This chain links TRBV9 with TRBJ1-2, with TRBD1 as a possible D gene (6 bases). Germline V lookup: CDR1 SGDLS, CDR2 YYNGEE. The CDR3 is 16 residues long. The CDR3 DNA sequence: TGTGCCGGCAGCCAGCCCCTCGAGGGGGGTAGGGATGGCTACACCTTC. It is translated as CAGSQPLEGGRDGYTF.

This clonotype has a handful of counts. CDR3 in DNA: TGTGCCAGCACTAGCGGGGGCGGGGAGCTGTTTTTT. This translates into CASTSGGGELFF. The gene calls are TRBV7-3 and TRBJ2-2, with 10 bases that match TRBD2. Germline values: CDR1 SGHTA, CDR2 FQGTGA. The V segment lost 7 bases and the J segment 7 bases; nucleotides outside the gene matches: 0. The CDR3 is made up of 12 amino acids.

The sample holds a few counts of this clonotype. This chain joins TRBV5-1 and TRBJ1-3; D ambiguous. The CDR3 runs to 17 residues. V lost 5 bases and J lost 0, with 18 bases in between. Per the germline V gene, CDR1 is SGHRS and CDR2 is YFSETQ. The CDR3 sequence is CASRPRLGGLSGNTIYF. CDR3 coding DNA: TGCGCCAGCAGGCCCCGGTTAGGTGGACTCTCTGGAAACACCATATATTTT.